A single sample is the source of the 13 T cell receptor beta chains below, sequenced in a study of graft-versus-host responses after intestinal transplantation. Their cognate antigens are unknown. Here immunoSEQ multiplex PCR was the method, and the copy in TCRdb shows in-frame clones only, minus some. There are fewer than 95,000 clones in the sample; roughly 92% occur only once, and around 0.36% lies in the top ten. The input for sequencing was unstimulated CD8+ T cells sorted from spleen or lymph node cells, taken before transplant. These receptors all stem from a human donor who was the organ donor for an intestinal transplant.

In DNA, the CDR3 is TGCGCCAGCAGCTTGGCCGGGGGGGCAGTAACAGATACGCAGTATTTT. Translated: CASSLAGGAVTDTQYF. The rearrangement links TRBV5-1 to TRBJ2-3, with TRBD2 matching over 8 bases. The CDR3 runs to 16 residues. With 0 bases clipped from V and 3 bases from J, the junction kept 6 bases outside the gene matches. The germline gives CDR1 SGHRS, CDR2 YFSETQ.

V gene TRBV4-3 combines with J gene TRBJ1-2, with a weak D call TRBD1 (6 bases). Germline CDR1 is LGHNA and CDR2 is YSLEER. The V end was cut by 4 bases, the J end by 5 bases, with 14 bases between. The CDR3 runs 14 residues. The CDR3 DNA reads TGCGCCAGCAGCCCAGAACAGGGAGGGTATGGCTACACCTTC. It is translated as CASSPEQGGYGYTF.

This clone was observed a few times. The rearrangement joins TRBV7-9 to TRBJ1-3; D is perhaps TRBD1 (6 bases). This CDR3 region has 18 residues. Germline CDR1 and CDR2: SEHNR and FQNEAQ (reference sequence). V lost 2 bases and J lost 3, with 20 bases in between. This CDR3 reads CASSLPNRASGNGNTIYF. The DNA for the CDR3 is TGTGCCAGCAGCTTACCAAACAGGGCCTCGGGAAATGGAAACACCATATATTTT.

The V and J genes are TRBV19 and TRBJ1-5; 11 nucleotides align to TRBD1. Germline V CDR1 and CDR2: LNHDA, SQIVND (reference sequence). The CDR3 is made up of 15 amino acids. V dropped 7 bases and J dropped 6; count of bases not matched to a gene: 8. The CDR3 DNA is TGTGCCAGTACCCTGGACAGGGGGCCTGTTCAGCCCCAGCATTTT. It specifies CASTLDRGPVQPQHF. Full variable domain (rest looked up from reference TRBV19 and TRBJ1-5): DGGITQSPKYLFRKEGQNVTLSCEQNLNHDAMYWYRQDPGQGLRLIYYSQIVNDFQKGDIAEGYSVSREKKESFPLTVTSAQKNPTAFYLCASTLDRGPVQPQHFGDGTRLSIL.

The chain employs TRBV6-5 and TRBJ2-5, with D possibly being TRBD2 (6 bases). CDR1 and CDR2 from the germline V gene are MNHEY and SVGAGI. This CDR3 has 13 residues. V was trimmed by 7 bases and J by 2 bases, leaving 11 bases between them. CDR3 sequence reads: CASIADDQETQYF. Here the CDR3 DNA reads TGTGCCAGCATAGCGGACGATCAAGAGACCCAGTACTTC.

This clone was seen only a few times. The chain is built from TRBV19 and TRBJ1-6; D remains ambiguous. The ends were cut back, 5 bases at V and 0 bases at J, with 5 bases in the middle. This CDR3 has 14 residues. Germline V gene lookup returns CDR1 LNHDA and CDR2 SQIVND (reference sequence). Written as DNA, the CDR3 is TGTGCCAGTAGTCTGAGCTCCTATAATTCACCCCTCCACTTT. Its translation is CASSLSSYNSPLHF. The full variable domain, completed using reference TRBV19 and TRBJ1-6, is DGGITQSPKYLFRKEGQNVTLSCEQNLNHDAMYWYRQDPGQGLRLIYYSQIVNDFQKGDIAEGYSVSREKKESFPLTVTSAQKNPTAFYLCASSLSSYNSPLHFGNGTRLTVT.

The CDR3 DNA reads as TGTGCCAGCAGTGTTTTGGCAGCAACTAATGAAAAACTGTTTTTT. It translates to CASSVLAATNEKLFF. This sequence joins TRBV2 and TRBJ1-4, with D unresolved. The CDR3 length is 15 residues. Looked up from germline, CDR1 is SNHLY and CDR2 is FYNNEI. V lost 4 bases and J 0 bases, leaving 9 bases between the germline ends.

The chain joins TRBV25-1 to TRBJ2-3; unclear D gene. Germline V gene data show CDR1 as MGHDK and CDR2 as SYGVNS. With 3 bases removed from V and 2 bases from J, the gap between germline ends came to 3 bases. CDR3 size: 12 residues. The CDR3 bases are TGTGCCAGCAGTGAGGCCACAGATACGCAGTATTTT. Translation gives CASSEATDTQYF.

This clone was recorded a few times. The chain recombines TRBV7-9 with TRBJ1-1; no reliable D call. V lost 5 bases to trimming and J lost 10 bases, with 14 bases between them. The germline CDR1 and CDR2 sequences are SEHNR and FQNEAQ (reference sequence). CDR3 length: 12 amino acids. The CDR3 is CASSRDGTTAFF. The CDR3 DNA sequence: TGTGCCAGCAGCCGGGATGGTACAACAGCTTTCTTT. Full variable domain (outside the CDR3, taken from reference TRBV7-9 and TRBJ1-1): DTGVSQNPRHKITKRGQNVTFRCDPISEHNRLYWYRQTLGQGPEFLTYFQNEAQLEKSRLLSDRFSAERPKGSFSTLEIQRTEQGDSAMYLCASSRDGTTAFFGQGTRLTVV.

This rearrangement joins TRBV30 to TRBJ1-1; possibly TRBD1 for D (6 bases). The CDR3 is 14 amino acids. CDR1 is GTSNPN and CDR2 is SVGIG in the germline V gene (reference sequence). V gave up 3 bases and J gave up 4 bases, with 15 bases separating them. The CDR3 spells CAWSVGGGPTEAFF. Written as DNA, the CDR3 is TGTGCCTGGAGCGTAGGGGGAGGGCCCACTGAAGCTTTCTTT.

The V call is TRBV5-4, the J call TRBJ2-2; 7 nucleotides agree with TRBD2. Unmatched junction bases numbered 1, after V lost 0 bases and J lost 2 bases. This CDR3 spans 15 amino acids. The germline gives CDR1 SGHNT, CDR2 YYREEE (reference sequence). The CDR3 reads CASSLGLANTGELFF. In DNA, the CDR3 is TGTGCCAGCAGCTTGGGACTAGCCAACACCGGGGAGCTGTTTTTT. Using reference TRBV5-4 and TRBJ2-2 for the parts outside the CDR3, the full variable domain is ETGVTQSPTHLIKTRGQQVTLRCSSQSGHNTVSWYQQALGQGPQFIFQYYREEENGRGNFPPRFSGLQFPNYSSELNVNALELDDSALYLCASSLGLANTGELFFGEGSRLTVL.

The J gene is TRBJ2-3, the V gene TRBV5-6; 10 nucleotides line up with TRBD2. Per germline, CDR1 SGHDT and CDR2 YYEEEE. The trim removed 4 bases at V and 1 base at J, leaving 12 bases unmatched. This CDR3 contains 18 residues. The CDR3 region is CASSVLAGETLGTDTQYF. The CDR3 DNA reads TGTGCCAGCAGCGTGCTAGCGGGGGAAACCCTAGGCACAGATACGCAGTATTTT.

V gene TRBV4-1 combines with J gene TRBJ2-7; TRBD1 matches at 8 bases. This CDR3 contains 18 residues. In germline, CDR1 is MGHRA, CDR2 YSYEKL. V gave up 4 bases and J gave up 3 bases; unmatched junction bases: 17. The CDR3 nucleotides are TGCGCCAGCAGCCGCCGGGACAGAGTCACAGGGGGAGACTACGAGCAGTACTTC. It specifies CASSRRDRVTGGDYEQYF.